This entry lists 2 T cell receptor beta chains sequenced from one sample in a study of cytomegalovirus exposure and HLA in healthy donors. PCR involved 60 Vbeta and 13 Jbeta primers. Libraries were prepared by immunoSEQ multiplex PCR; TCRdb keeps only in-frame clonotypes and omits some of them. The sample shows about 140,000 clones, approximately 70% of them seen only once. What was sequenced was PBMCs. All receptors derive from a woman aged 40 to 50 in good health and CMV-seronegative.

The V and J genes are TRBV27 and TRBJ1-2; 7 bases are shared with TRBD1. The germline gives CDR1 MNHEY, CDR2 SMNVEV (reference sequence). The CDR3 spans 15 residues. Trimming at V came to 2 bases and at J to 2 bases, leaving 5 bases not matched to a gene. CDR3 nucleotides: TGTGCCAGCAGTTTACATCCGACAGGGAACTATGGCTACACCTTC. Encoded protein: CASSLHPTGNYGYTF.

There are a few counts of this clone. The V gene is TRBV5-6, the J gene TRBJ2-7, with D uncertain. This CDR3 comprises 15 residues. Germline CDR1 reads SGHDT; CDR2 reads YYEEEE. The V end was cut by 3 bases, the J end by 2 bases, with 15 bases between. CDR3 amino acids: CASSSLSANAYEQYF. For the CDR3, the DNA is TGTGCCAGCAGCTCTCTCAGTGCCAACGCCTACGAGCAGTACTTC.